This TCR beta chain originates from a study of blood T cell repertoires in COVID-19. On the study more broadly: Samples of COVID-19 (acute and convalescent) were obtained from the United States, Italy and Spain. T cells, B-cell-depleted T cells, or PBMCs provided the cDNA or gDNA that served as material.

This clone was recorded a few times. The assay was immunoSEQ multiplex PCR, and TCRdb's table has in-frame clones only and misses some. The top ten hold roughly 9.9% of the sample, which has 300,000 to 350,000 clones, roughly 87% seen once. The V end lost 6 bases, the J end lost 0 bases, and 8 bases lay between the germline ends. Germline CDR1 and CDR2: KGHSH and LQKENI. The length of the CDR3 is 13 residues. The chain is built from TRBV18 and TRBJ1-1; maybe TRBD1 (6 bases). This receptor was obtained from a man aged 25-45 years with COVID-19, enrolled during active disease. The source material was peripheral blood. For the CDR3, the DNA is TGTGCCAGCTCGGGGGCCTTGAACACTGAAGCTTTCTTT. Protein sequence: CASSGALNTEAFF.